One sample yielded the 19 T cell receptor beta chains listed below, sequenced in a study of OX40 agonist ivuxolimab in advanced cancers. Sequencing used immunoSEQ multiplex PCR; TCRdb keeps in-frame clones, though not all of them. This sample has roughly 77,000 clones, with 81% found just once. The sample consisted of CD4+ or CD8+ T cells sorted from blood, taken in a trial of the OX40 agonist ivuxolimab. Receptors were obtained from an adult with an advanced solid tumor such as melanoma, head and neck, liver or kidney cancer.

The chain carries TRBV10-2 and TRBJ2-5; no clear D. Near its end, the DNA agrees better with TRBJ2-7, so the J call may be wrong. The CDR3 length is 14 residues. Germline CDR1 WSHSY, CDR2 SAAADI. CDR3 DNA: TGCGCCAGCAGTGATCCTCTTAGGGCCTACGAGCAGTACTTC. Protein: CASSDPLRAYEQYF.

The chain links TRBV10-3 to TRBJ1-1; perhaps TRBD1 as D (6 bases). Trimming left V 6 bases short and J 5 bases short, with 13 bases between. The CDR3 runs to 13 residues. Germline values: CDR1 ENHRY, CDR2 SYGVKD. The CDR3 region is CAISTGQITEAFF. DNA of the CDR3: TGTGCCATCAGCACCGGACAGATTACTGAAGCTTTCTTT.

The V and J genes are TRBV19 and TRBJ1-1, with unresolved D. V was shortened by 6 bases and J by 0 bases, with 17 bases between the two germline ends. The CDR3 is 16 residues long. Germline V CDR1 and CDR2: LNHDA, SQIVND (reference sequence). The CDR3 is CASSMRGPKLNTEAFF. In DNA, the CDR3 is TGTGCCAGTAGCATGAGAGGTCCAAAACTGAACACTGAAGCTTTCTTT.

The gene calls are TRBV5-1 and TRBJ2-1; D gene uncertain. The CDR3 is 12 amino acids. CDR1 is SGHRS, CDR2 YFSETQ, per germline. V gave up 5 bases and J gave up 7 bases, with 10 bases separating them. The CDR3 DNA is TGCGCCAGCAGATCGGAGAAAAATGAGCAGTTCTTC. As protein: CASRSEKNEQFF.

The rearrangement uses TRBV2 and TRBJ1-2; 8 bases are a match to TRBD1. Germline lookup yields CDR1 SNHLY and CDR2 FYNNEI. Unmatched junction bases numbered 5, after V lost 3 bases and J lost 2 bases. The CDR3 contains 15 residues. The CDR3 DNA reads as TGTGCCAGCAGTGAGCGAACAGGGGGGAACTATGGCTACACCTTC. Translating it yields CASSERTGGNYGYTF.

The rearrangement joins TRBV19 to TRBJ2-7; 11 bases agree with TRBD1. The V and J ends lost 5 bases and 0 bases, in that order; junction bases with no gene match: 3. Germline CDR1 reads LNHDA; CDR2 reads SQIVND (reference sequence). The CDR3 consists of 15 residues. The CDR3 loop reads CASSSGTGGSYEQYF. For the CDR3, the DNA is TGTGCCAGTAGTTCGGGGACAGGGGGCTCCTACGAGCAGTACTTC.

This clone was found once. CDR3: CASSRGTGGPSSYEQYF. The CDR3 DNA follows: TGTGCCAGCAGTAGAGGTACAGGGGGACCCAGCTCCTACGAGCAGTACTTC. The chain employs TRBV7-9 and TRBJ2-5, with 8 positions matching TRBD1. The J call may be wrong; the DNA end is better matched by TRBJ2-7. Germline V gene data show CDR1 as SEHNR and CDR2 as FQNEAQ (reference sequence). This CDR3 contains 17 residues.

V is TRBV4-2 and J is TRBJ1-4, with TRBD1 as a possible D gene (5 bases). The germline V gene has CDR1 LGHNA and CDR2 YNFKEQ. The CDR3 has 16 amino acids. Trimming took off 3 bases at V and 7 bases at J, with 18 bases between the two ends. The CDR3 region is CASSQQGEGNFEKLFF. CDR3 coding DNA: TGTGCCAGCAGCCAGCAGGGAGAAGGGAACTTTGAAAAACTGTTTTTT.

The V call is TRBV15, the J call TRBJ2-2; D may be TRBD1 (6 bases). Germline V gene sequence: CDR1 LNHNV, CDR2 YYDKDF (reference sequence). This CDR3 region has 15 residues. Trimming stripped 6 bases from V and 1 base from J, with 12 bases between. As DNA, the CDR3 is TGTGCCACCAGGTGGGGACACCGGAACACCGGGGAGCTGTTTTTT. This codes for CATRWGHRNTGELFF.

CDR3 protein: CASSLRLRGHTEAFF. For the CDR3, the DNA is TGTGCCAGCAGCTTGCGTCTTCGGGGACACACTGAAGCTTTCTTT. The V gene is TRBV5-8, the J gene TRBJ1-1; D is possibly TRBD1 (5 bases). Germline V lookup: CDR1 SGHTS, CDR2 YDEGEE. The length of the CDR3 is 15 residues. V gave up 1 base and J gave up 3 bases, with 13 bases separating them.

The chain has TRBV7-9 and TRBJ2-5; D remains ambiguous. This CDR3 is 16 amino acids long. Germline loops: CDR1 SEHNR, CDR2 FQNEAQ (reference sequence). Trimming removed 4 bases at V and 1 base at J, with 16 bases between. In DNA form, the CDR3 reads TGTGCCAGCAGCTCTAGGACCGCTTACTCCCAAGAGACCCAGTACTTC. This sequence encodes CASSSRTAYSQETQYF.

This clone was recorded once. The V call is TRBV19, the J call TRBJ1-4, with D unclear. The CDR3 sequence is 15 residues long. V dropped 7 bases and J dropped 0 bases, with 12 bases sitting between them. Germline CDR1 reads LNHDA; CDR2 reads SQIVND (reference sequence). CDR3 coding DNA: TGTGCCAGTAAAGAGGGCCTTGCAACTAATGAAAAACTGTTTTTT. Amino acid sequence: CASKEGLATNEKLFF.

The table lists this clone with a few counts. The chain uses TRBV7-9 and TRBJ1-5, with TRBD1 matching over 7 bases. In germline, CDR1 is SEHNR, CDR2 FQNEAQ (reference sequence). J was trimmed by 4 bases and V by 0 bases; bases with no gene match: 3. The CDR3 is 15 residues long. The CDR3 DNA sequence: TGTGCCAGCAGCTTAGCGCAACAGGGGAATCAGCCCCAGCATTTT. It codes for CASSLAQQGNQPQHF.

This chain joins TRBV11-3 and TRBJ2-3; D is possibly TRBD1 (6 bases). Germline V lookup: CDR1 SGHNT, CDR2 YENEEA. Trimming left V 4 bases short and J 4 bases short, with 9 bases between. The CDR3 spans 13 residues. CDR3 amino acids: CASSSGQPDTQYF. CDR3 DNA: TGTGCCAGCAGCTCCGGACAGCCAGATACGCAGTATTTT.

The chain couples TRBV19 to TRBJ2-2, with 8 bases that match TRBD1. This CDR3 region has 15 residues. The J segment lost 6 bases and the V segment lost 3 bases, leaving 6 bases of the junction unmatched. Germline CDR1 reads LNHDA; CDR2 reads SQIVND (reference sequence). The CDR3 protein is CASSIPTGASGELFF. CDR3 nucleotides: TGTGCCAGTAGTATCCCGACAGGGGCGTCCGGGGAGCTGTTTTTT.

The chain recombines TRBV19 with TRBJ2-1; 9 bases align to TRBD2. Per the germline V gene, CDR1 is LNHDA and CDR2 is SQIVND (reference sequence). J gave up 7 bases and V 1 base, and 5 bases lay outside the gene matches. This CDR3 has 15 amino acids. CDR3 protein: CASSIVAGGSNEQFF. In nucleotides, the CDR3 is TGTGCCAGTAGTATAGTTGCGGGAGGGTCTAATGAGCAGTTCTTC. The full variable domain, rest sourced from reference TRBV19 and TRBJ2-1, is DGGITQSPKYLFRKEGQNVTLSCEQNLNHDAMYWYRQDPGQGLRLIYYSQIVNDFQKGDIAEGYSVSREKKESFPLTVTSAQKNPTAFYLCASSIVAGGSNEQFFGPGTRLTVL.

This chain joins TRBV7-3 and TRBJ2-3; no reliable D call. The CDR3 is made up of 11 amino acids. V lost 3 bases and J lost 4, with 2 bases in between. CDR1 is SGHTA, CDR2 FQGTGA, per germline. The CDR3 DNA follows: TGTGCCAGCAGCTTCTCAGATACGCAGTATTTT. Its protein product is CASSFSDTQYF. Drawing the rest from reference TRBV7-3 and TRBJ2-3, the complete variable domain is GAGVSQTPSNKVTEKGKYVELRCDPISGHTALYWYRQSLGQGPEFLIYFQGTGAADDSGLPNDRFFAVRPEGSVSTLKIQRTERGDSAVYLCASSFSDTQYFGPGTRLTVL.

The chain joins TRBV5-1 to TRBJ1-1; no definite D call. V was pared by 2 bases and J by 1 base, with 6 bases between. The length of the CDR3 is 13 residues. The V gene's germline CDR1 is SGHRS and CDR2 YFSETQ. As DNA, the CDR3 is TGCGCCAGCAGCTTTTCAGAGAACACTGAAGCTTTCTTT. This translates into CASSFSENTEAFF.

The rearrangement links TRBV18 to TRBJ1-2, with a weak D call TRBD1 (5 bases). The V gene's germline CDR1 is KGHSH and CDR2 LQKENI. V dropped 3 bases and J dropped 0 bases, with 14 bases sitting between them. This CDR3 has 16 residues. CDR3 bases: TGTGCCAGCTCACCCCCGGGGGGTCCCGCTAACTATGGCTACACCTTC. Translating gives CASSPPGGPANYGYTF.